Below, 14 T cell receptor beta chains from the same sample are listed, as sequenced in a study of blood T cell repertoires in COVID-19 (dated by TCRdb to 2019 to 2021). The library was built by means of the immunoSEQ multiplex PCR assay. TCRdb provides this immuneACCESS table in a form limited to in-frame rearrangements. Some clones are lacking; in checked studies, under half of them reflect an unresolved V gene, and why the rest are absent is not known. This sample holds roughly 190,000 clones; about 83% were observed only once. The ten largest clones take up less than 3.5% of the sample. Source material: peripheral blood. These TCRs come from a man aged 45-65 years with active or convalescent COVID-19.

This chain connects TRBV28 to TRBJ2-2; 10 bases fit TRBD1. The V and J ends lost 4 bases and 4 bases, in that order; junction bases with no gene match: 6. Germline assignment: CDR1 MDHEN and CDR2 SYDVKM. CDR3 length: 16 residues. The CDR3 is CASSSGQGVLTGELFF. CDR3 bases: TGTGCCAGCAGTTCCGGACAGGGGGTACTCACCGGGGAGCTGTTTTTT. Based on the CDR3 plus reference TRBV28 and TRBJ2-2, the full variable domain is DVKVTQSSRYLVKRTGEKVFLECVQDMDHENMFWYRQDPGLGLRLIYFSYDVKMKEKGDIPEGYSVSREKKERFSLILESASTNQTSMYLCASSSGQGVLTGELFFGEGSRLTVL.

Ten or more counts support this clone. The chain joins TRBV4-2 to TRBJ2-1; 10 bases agree with TRBD2. V gave up 0 bases and J gave up 10 bases; unmatched junction bases: 6. The length of the CDR3 is 15 residues. Germline V gene lookup returns CDR1 LGHNA and CDR2 YNFKEQ. CDR3: CASSQDLAGEREQFF. Here the CDR3 DNA reads TGTGCCAGCAGCCAAGACCTAGCGGGAGAACGCGAGCAGTTCTTC.

This sequence joins TRBV28 and TRBJ2-7; the D gene is possibly TRBD2 (5 bases). The V and J ends lost 2 bases and 0 bases respectively, with 20 bases between them. The CDR3 is 18 amino acids. Germline lookup yields CDR1 MDHEN and CDR2 SYDVKM. The CDR3 DNA reads TGTGCCAGCAGTTTAGGTCCCTCAACTAGTCACGACTCCTACGAGCAGTACTTC. It is translated as CASSLGPSTSHDSYEQYF. Full variable domain (outside the CDR3, taken from reference TRBV28 and TRBJ2-7): DVKVTQSSRYLVKRTGEKVFLECVQDMDHENMFWYRQDPGLGLRLIYFSYDVKMKEKGDIPEGYSVSREKKERFSLILESASTNQTSMYLCASSLGPSTSHDSYEQYFGPGTRLTVT.

The rearrangement links TRBV6-5 to TRBJ2-5; 12 nucleotides agree with TRBD2. This CDR3 region has 16 residues. Germline CDR1 is MNHEY and CDR2 is SVGAGI. The V and J ends lost 4 bases and 5 bases, in that order; junction bases with no gene match: 8. In nucleotides, the CDR3 is TGTGCCAGCAGTTGGCCTAGCGGGGGGGCCGTGGAGACCCAGTACTTC. Its protein is CASSWPSGGAVETQYF.

V gene TRBV19 combines with J gene TRBJ1-1, with 7 bases matching TRBD1. The CDR3 is made up of 15 amino acids. Germline V gene lookup returns CDR1 LNHDA and CDR2 SQIVND (reference sequence). The V and J ends lost 5 bases and 0 bases, in that order; junction bases with no gene match: 6. The CDR3 spells CASSRQGLMNTEAFF. CDR3 DNA sequence: TGTGCCAGTAGTCGACAGGGACTTATGAACACTGAAGCTTTCTTT.

The chain links TRBV6-2 or TRBV6-3 to TRBJ2-3, with 8 bases matching TRBD1. The CDR3 is 15 amino acids. J lost 2 bases, V lost 5 bases, and 6 bases had no gene match. Germline loops: CDR1 MNHEY, CDR2 SVGEGT. For the CDR3, the DNA is TGTGCCAGCAGTCGGACAGGGTCGCTCACAGATACGCAGTATTTT. Its protein product is CASSRTGSLTDTQYF.

V gene TRBV7-2 combines with J gene TRBJ2-2; possible D gene TRBD2, 6 bases. Germline CDR1 and CDR2: SGHTA and FQGNSA. CDR3 length: 15 residues. V dropped 5 bases and J dropped 2 bases, with 12 bases sitting between them. As DNA, the CDR3 is TGTGCCAGCAGCCCACGGACTATAAACACCGGGGAGCTGTTTTTT. It translates to CASSPRTINTGELFF.

The CDR3 coding sequence is TGCAGCGTTGGGGGGAGGGGGTCCTACAATGAGCAGTTCTTC. Protein product: CSVGGRGSYNEQFF. V gene TRBV29-1 combines with J gene TRBJ2-1, with a weak D call TRBD2 (7 bases). This CDR3 has 14 residues. Looked up from germline, CDR1 is SQVTM and CDR2 is ANQGSEA. Trimming pared 4 bases from V and 1 base from J, leaving 11 bases between.

CDR3 nucleotides: TGTGCCAGTACCATTGGGACAGGGGGGACCGGGGAGCTGTTTTTT. Translating gives CASTIGTGGTGELFF. The J gene is TRBJ2-2, the V gene TRBV19; 11 nucleotides line up with TRBD1. The CDR3 is 15 residues long. V was clipped by 7 bases and J by 5 bases; unmatched bases: 6. Germline V gene data show CDR1 as LNHDA and CDR2 as SQIVND (reference sequence).

Of note for this clone: The sample holds other DNA sequences that translate to the same CDR3. V usage is TRBV5-1 and J usage is TRBJ1-2; D gene uncertain. Per the germline V gene, CDR1 is SGHRS and CDR2 is YFSETQ. With 2 bases removed from V and 4 bases from J, the gap between germline ends came to 9 bases. This CDR3 spans 13 amino acids. The CDR3 DNA reads as TGCGCCAGCAGCTTTGGAGAGGGCTATGGCTACACCTTC. The encoded protein is CASSFGEGYGYTF.

This chain connects TRBV11-2 to TRBJ1-1; D gene ambiguous. The CDR3 is 16 residues long. In germline, CDR1 is SGHAT, CDR2 FQNNGV. Trimming stripped 0 bases from V and 7 bases from J, with 18 bases between. The CDR3 region is CASSLDPPPGLREAFF. CDR3 DNA sequence: TGTGCCAGCAGCTTAGATCCTCCCCCTGGGCTGCGTGAAGCTTTCTTT.

This clone was detected only once. The V gene is TRBV19, the J gene TRBJ1-2; D may be TRBD1 (6 bases). The ends were cut back, 11 bases at V and 8 bases at J, with 27 bases in the middle. CDR1 and CDR2 (germline): LNHDA, SQIVND (reference sequence). The CDR3 consists of 15 residues. The CDR3 here is CAGTTGGAIPYGYTF. DNA of the CDR3: TGTGCCGGCACAACGGGGGGCGCTATCCCCTACGGCTACACCTTC.

The rearrangement links TRBV5-8 to TRBJ2-3, with D possibly matching TRBD1 (5 bases). CDR1 SGHTS and CDR2 YDEGEE come from the germline V gene. CDR3 length: 15 amino acids. The V end was cut by 2 bases, the J end by 5 bases, with 15 bases between. This CDR3 reads CASSFGLQGRDTQYF. The CDR3 DNA reads TGTGCCAGCAGCTTTGGCCTTCAGGGTAGAGATACGCAGTATTTT.

The chain links TRBV5-4 to TRBJ1-2; 10 bases map to TRBD1. Per the germline V gene, CDR1 is SGHNT and CDR2 is YYREEE (reference sequence). J gave up 8 bases and V 4 bases, and 17 bases lay outside the gene matches. The CDR3 spans 17 residues. The CDR3 here is CASSAIRSGTGVKGYTF. In DNA, the CDR3 is TGTGCCAGCAGCGCAATCAGGAGTGGGACAGGGGTGAAAGGCTACACCTTC. Full variable domain (remainder filled in from reference TRBV5-4 and TRBJ1-2): ETGVTQSPTHLIKTRGQQVTLRCSSQSGHNTVSWYQQALGQGPQFIFQYYREEENGRGNFPPRFSGLQFPNYSSELNVNALELDDSALYLCASSAIRSGTGVKGYTFGSGTRLTVV.